This T cell receptor (beta chain) was retrieved from a study of lymphopenia after photon versus proton radiotherapy. General study results and limits: Only patients who died were analyzed for survival; proton advantage is unproven. Post-nadir diversity loss with photons came from oligoclonal expansion, particularly CD8+ Temra cells. Larger post-nadir TCR diversity loss correlated inversely with survival in deceased patients. Photon-treated patients lost naive T cells and TCR diversity; proton-treated stayed stable.

Germline-derived CDR1 and CDR2 are SGHRS and YFSETQ. The CDR3 length is 14 residues. Trimming removed 5 bases at V and 2 bases at J, with 14 bases between. Profiled with immunoSEQ multiplex PCR; TCRdb holds only in-frame clones, not every one. The sample holds about 35,000 clones, roughly 92% seen once. Remarks on this clone: What it binds is unknown.

V usage is TRBV5-1 and J usage is TRBJ2-7; D may be TRBD2 (5 bases). Sequences were derived from peripheral blood, sampled from a patient treated with photon-based radiotherapy. The origin of this receptor is a man in his sixties with cholangiocarcinoma. In nucleotides, the CDR3 is TGCGCCAGCAGGCCGGGCATAGCGCCCTACGAGCAGTACTTC. It specifies CASRPGIAPYEQYF.